The 8 T cell receptor beta chains below were found in one sample sequenced in a study of beta chain features in type 1 diabetes. Sequencing targeted expressed TCRB transcripts, as all isolated RNA had been reverse transcribed. Only in-frame clones appear in the TCRdb table, and some are missing; sequencing was by immunoSEQ multiplex PCR. The repertoire holds fewer than 30,000 clones, with over 60% as singletons. The sample consisted of Tregs from blood. The receptors were gathered from a middle-aged woman in good health.

The chain combines TRBV7-2 with TRBJ2-3; D unresolved. This CDR3 spans 15 amino acids. V was clipped by 6 bases and J by 6 bases, with 19 bases between them. Germline V gene data show CDR1 as SGHTA and CDR2 as FQGNSA. In DNA, the CDR3 is TGTGCCAGCAGGAAGGAGCGCATCTTGACGGATACGCAGTATTTT. Translated: CASRKERILTDTQYF. The complete variable domain, with remaining parts taken from reference TRBV7-2 and TRBJ2-3, reads GAGVSQSPSNKVTEKGKDVELRCDPISGHTALYWYRQSLGQGLEFLIYFQGNSAPDKSGLPSDRFSAERTGGSVSTLTIQRTQQEDSAVYLCASRKERILTDTQYFGPGTRLTVL.

This clone was seen a handful of times. V gene TRBV18 combines with J gene TRBJ2-2, with D unresolved. This CDR3 is built from 14 residues. Germline CDR1 and CDR2: KGHSH and LQKENI. Trimming pared 2 bases from V and 4 bases from J, leaving 8 bases between. The CDR3 loop reads CASSPDPSTGELFF. CDR3 nucleotide sequence: TGTGCCAGCTCACCAGATCCCAGCACCGGGGAGCTGTTTTTT.

Points on this clone: Lacking the conserved final phenylalanine or tryptophan, this CDR3 likely reflects a read error. The DNA is omitted, as the CDR3 cannot be located on it reliably, and the CDR3 follows TCRdb's listing. The chain couples TRBV11-2 to TRBJ1-1; TRBD1 reflects the table's D call only, with no check against the DNA. Germline V gene sequence: CDR1 SGHAT, CDR2 FQNNGV. From its first to its last residue, the CDR3 has 11 amino acids. CDR3 amino acids: CASSLLGQAAL.

This clone was observed once. The chain couples TRBV7-2 to TRBJ2-1; weak D call: TRBD2 (7 bases). V was clipped by 6 bases and J by 9 bases, with 12 bases between them. The CDR3 consists of 12 residues. Germline V gene sequence: CDR1 SGHTA, CDR2 FQGNSA. CDR3 residues: CASSSGGPEQFF. The CDR3 nucleotides are TGTGCCAGCAGTTCCGGGGGGCCTGAGCAGTTCTTC.

The genes are TRBV9 and TRBJ2-1; 7 bases agree with TRBD2. The V gene end was trimmed by 3 bases and the J gene end by 0 bases; junction bases not matched to a gene: 3. Germline CDR1 is SGDLS and CDR2 is YYNGEE. This CDR3 is built from 15 residues. This chain's CDR3 is CASSATGGSYNEQFF. As DNA, the CDR3 is TGTGCCAGCAGCGCCACGGGGGGCTCCTACAATGAGCAGTTCTTC.

This clone showed up just once. This chain uses TRBV18 with TRBJ1-3, with 8 bases that match TRBD1. J lost 0 bases, V lost 1 base, and 2 bases had no gene match. The germline gives CDR1 KGHSH, CDR2 LQKENI. This CDR3 comprises 16 residues. CDR3 loop: CASSPRTGLSGNTIYF. CDR3 sequence (DNA): TGTGCCAGCTCACCACGGACAGGGCTCTCTGGAAACACCATATATTTT.

About this clone: The junction departs from the called germline gene at one end, perhaps through a read error. The chain couples TRBV7-2 to TRBJ2-3, with TRBD2 as a possible D gene (5 bases). Germline-derived CDR1 and CDR2 are SGHTA and FQGNSA. The CDR3 loop spans 14 amino acids. CDR3: CASCFGRGTDTQYF. The CDR3 nucleotides are TGTGCCAGCTGCTTCGGGCGGGGCACAGATACGCAGTATTTT.

CDR3 DNA: TGTGCCAGCAGCCAGCAGGGCCCAGATACGCAGTATTTT. Its protein is CASSQQGPDTQYF. The chain combines TRBV7-2 with TRBJ2-3; the D gene is possibly TRBD1 (5 bases). Germline V lookup: CDR1 SGHTA, CDR2 FQGNSA. Trimming removed 5 bases from V and 4 bases from J, with 10 bases in between. The CDR3 length is 13 residues.